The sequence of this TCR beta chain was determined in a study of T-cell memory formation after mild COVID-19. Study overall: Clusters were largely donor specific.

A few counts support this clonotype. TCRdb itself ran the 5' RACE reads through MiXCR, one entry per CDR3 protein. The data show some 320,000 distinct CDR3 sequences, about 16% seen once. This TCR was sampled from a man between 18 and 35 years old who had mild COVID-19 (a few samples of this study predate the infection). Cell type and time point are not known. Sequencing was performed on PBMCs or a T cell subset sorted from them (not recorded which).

The CDR3 protein is CASSLRLNTEAFF. CDR3 in DNA: TGTGCCAGCAGTCTAAGGTTGAACACTGAAGCTTTCTTT. The rearrangement uses TRBV12-3 or TRBV12-4 and TRBJ1-1; no definite D call. The germline V and J ends were trimmed by 5 bases and 0 bases, with 7 bases remaining between them. This CDR3 region has 13 residues.